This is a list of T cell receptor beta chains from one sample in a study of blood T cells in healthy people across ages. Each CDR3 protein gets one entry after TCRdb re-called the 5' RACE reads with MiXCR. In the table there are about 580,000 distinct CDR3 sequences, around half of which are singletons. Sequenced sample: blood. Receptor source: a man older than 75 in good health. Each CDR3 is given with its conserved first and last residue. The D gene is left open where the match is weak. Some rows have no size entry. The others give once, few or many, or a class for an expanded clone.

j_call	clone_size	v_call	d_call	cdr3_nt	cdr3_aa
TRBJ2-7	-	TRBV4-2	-	TGTGCCAGCAGCCAAGTCACAGCCGGCGACCCGGGCGAGCAGTACTTC	CASSQVTAGDPGEQYF
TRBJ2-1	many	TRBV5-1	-	TGTGCCAGCAGCCCGGGACCCAACAATGAGCAGTTCTTC	CASSPGPNNEQFF
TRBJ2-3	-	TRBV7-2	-	TGTGCCAGCAGCTTAATCCAGGGGCGGTTCGATACGCAGTATTTT	CASSLIQGRFDTQYF
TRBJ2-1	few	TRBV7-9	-	TGTGCCAGCAGCCATCCGCCAGGTCAACCGGGCGACAATGAGCAGTTCTTC	CASSHPPGQPGDNEQFF
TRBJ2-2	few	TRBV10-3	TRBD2	TGTGCCATCAGTGAGTCGCTAGCGGGAGGACGTACCGGGGAGCTGTTTTTT	CAISESLAGGRTGELFF
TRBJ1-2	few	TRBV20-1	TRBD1	TGCAGTGCTAGGGAGGACAGGGAAAGGGGCTACACCTTC	CSAREDRERGYTF
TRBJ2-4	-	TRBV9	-	TGCGCCAGCAGCGTAGATCCAGGGGAAGGAGTCAAAAACATTCAGTACTTC	CASSVDPGEGVKNIQYF
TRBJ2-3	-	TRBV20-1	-	TGCAGTGCCACTATCCAGTCAGATACGCAGTATTTT	CSATIQSDTQYF
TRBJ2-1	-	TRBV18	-	TGTGCCAGCTCACAGGGGTTGGAAAACGAGCAGTTCTTC	CASSQGLENEQFF
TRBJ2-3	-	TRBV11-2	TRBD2	TGTGCCAGCAGCCGCGGGACTAGCGGGATGAGCACAGATACGCAGTATTTT	CASSRGTSGMSTDTQYF
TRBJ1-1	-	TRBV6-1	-	TGTGCCAGCAGTGGATCATGGCCTGAAGCTTTCTTT	CASSGSWPEAFF
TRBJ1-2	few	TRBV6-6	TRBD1	TGTGCCAGCAGTTACCCGGGACAGGACTATGGCTACACCTTC	CASSYPGQDYGYTF
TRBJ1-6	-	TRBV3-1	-	TGTGCCAGCAGTCAACGTTCACCCCTCCACTTT	CASSQRSPLHF
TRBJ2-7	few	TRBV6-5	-	TGTGCCAGCGGTTATCTTCCGGGGGTGGCTACCTACGAGCAGTACTTC	CASGYLPGVATYEQYF
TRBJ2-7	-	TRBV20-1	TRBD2	TGCAGTGCAGAAATCCCTAGCGGGGGGGCCGACGAGCAGTACTTC	CSAEIPSGGADEQYF
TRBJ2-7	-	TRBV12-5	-	TGTGCTAGTGGTTTGGCCCGCCCGCCCTACTACGAGCAGTACTTC	CASGLARPPYYEQYF
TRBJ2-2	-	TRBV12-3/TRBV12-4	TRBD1	TGTGCCAGCAGTAAAGGGACAGGGGAGACCACCGGGGAGCTGTTTTTT	CASSKGTGETTGELFF
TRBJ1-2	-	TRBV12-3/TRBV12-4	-	TGTGCCAGCAGTTTAACCCGGGGCCTCTATGGCTACACCTTC	CASSLTRGLYGYTF
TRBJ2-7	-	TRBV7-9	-	TGTGCCAGCAGCTTAGCGCACGGGCTATCCTACAATGAGCAGTACTTC	CASSLAHGLSYNEQYF
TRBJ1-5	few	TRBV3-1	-	TGTGCCAGCAGCCAGGCGGGGCAGGGCATGTCCAATCAGCCCCAGCATTTT	CASSQAGQGMSNQPQHF
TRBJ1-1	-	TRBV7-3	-	TGTGCCAGCAGCGCCCTCAGGGATTCTGAAGCTTTCTTT	CASSALRDSEAFF
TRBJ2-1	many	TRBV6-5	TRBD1	TGTGCCAGCAGTTACGACGGGACAGCCAACTACAATGAGCAGTTCTTC	CASSYDGTANYNEQFF
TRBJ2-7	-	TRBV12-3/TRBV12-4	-	TGTGCCAGCAGCGTATCTCACCAAGCCTACGAGCAGTACTTC	CASSVSHQAYEQYF
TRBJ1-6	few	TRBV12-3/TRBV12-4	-	TGTGCCAGCTGGCAGGCCAGTCATAATTCACCCCTCCACTTT	CASWQASHNSPLHF
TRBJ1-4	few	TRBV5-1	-	TGCGCCAGCAGCACCGGGACCGGATATAATGAAAAACTGTTTTTT	CASSTGTGYNEKLFF
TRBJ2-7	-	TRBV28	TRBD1	TGTGCCAGCAGCCTGGGACAGCCTAATTACGAGCAGTACTTC	CASSLGQPNYEQYF
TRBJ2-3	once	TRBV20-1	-	TGCAGTGCTGCGGACCCTCTAGATACGCAGTATTTT	CSAADPLDTQYF
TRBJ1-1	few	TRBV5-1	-	TGCGCCAGCAGGTTCGCCCCACGGGGCACTGAAGCTTTCTTT	CASRFAPRGTEAFF
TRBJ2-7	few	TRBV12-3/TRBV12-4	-	TGTGCCAGCAGTTTTGACCGGTTCGAGCAGTACTTC	CASSFDRFEQYF
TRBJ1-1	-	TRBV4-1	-	TGCGCCAGCAGCCAAGTTCGACAGATTCAGAACACTGAAGCTTTCTTT	CASSQVRQIQNTEAFF
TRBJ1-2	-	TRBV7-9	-	TGTGCCAGCAGCTGGACGGACAACTATGGCTACACCTTC	CASSWTDNYGYTF
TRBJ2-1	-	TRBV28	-	TGTGCCAGCAGTTTAAACCACTATGAGCAGTTCTTC	CASSLNHYEQFF
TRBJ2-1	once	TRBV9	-	TGTGCCAGCAGCGTAGGGACAGCCAGCTCCTACAATGAGCAGTTCTTC	CASSVGTASSYNEQFF
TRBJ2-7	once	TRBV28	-	TGTGCCAGCGGGAATATCTTCTACGAGCAGTACTTC	CASGNIFYEQYF
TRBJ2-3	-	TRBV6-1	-	TGTGCCAGCAAACCAAGGGGGGCCGGGGGCGAGACAGATACGCAGTATTTT	CASKPRGAGGETDTQYF
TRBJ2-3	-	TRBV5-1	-	TGCGCCAACAAGACAGTAAGCACAGATATGCAGTATTTT	CANKTVSTDMQYF
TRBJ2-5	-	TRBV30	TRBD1	TGTGCCTGGAGTCTAAACCCCGGGACAGGCCAAGAGACCCAGTACTTC	CAWSLNPGTGQETQYF
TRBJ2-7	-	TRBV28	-	TGTGCCAGCACCTCTCTCCGGGGCCTCACCTACGAGCAGTACTTC	CASTSLRGLTYEQYF
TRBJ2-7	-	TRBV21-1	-	TGTGCCAGCAGCGAGCCCGGGAGGGTATACTCCTACGAGCAGTACTTC	CASSEPGRVYSYEQYF
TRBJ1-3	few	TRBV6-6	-	TGTGCCAGCAGTATAATACAGGGAACTGGAAACACCATATATTTT	CASSIIQGTGNTIYF